The 18 T cell receptor beta chains given below trace back to one sample, sequenced in a study of cytomegalovirus exposure and HLA in healthy donors. Researchers ran the PCR with 60 Vbeta and 13 Jbeta primers. Produced via immunoSEQ multiplex PCR; TCRdb's table is partial and in-frame only. Counted here are under 150,000 clones, more than 70% occurring once; the ten biggest clones make up roughly 2.4%. Sequences were obtained from PBMCs. All receptors derive from a man aged 50 or older in good health and CMV-seronegative.

The genes are TRBV6-4 and TRBJ2-3, with 8 positions matching TRBD2. The CDR3 runs to 18 residues. Germline CDR1 is MRHNA and CDR2 is SNTAGT. With 0 bases clipped from V and 1 base from J, the junction kept 9 bases outside the gene matches. The CDR3 is CASSDSGLLRGGTDTQYF. The CDR3 nucleotides read TGTGCCAGCAGTGACTCCGGTTTGCTGCGGGGGGGCACAGATACGCAGTATTTT.

V gene TRBV28 combines with J gene TRBJ1-2; 8 nucleotides match TRBD1. This CDR3 comprises 15 residues. J lost 4 bases, V lost 6 bases, and 10 bases had no gene match. The germline V gene has CDR1 MDHEN and CDR2 SYDVKM. The CDR3 loop is CASSPLTGGSYGYTF. Here the CDR3 DNA reads TGTGCCAGCAGCCCCTTAACAGGGGGAAGCTATGGCTACACCTTC.

The J gene is TRBJ1-1, the V gene TRBV25-1; 11 bases map to TRBD1. This CDR3 comprises 18 residues. The trim removed 7 bases at V and 4 bases at J, leaving 17 bases unmatched. From germline, CDR1 is MGHDK and CDR2 SYGVNS. CDR3 bases: TGTGCCAGCACCCGGGGTGTGGGACAGGGGGTTCTTAGCACTGAAGCTTTCTTT. It translates to CASTRGVGQGVLSTEAFF. Full variable domain (missing parts from reference TRBV25-1 and TRBJ1-1): EADIYQTPRYLVIGTGKKITLECSQTMGHDKMYWYQQDPGMELHLIHYSYGVNSTEKGDLSSESTVSRIRTEHFPLTLESARPSHTSQYLCASTRGVGQGVLSTEAFFGQGTRLTVV.

The rearrangement links TRBV7-8 to TRBJ2-7; 14 bases match TRBD2. The germline V gene encodes CDR1 SGHVS and CDR2 FQNEAQ. This CDR3 spans 16 amino acids. V shed 5 bases and J 0 bases; nucleotides not matched to a gene: 3. CDR3 DNA: TGTGCCAGCAGCCGGACTAGCGGGGGGATCTCCTACGAGCAGTACTTC. Protein: CASSRTSGGISYEQYF.

CDR3 DNA: TGTGCTAGTGGCTCTAGCGGGAGTTTCGTGTTCTTC. Protein: CASGSSGSFVFF. The chain joins TRBV12-5 to TRBJ2-1; 10 positions agree with TRBD2. The CDR3 is 12 amino acids. Per germline, CDR1 LGHNT and CDR2 FRNRAP. The J segment lost 15 bases and the V segment lost 6 bases, leaving 8 bases of the junction unmatched.

The rearrangement uses TRBV28 and TRBJ1-1; a weak D match, TRBD1 (5 bases). Per the germline V gene, CDR1 is MDHEN and CDR2 is SYDVKM. Trimming pared 8 bases from V and 5 bases from J, leaving 9 bases between. This CDR3 has 11 amino acids. CDR3: CASGARTEAFF. Here the CDR3 DNA reads TGTGCCAGCGGGGCTAGGACTGAAGCTTTCTTT.

The rearrangement joins TRBV2 to TRBJ1-1, with D possibly matching TRBD1 (5 bases). Germline V lookup: CDR1 SNHLY, CDR2 FYNNEI. V gave up 8 bases and J gave up 1 base, with 11 bases separating them. The CDR3 totals 13 residues. The CDR3 nucleotides read TGTGCCAGCCGCCTCGGGGGGAACACTGAAGCTTTCTTT. Protein: CASRLGGNTEAFF.

V is TRBV18 and J is TRBJ2-3; 11 nucleotides match TRBD1. The CDR3 has 16 residues. The V gene's germline CDR1 is KGHSH and CDR2 LQKENI. V shed 3 bases and J 5 bases; nucleotides not matched to a gene: 7. The CDR3, as DNA: TGTGCCAGCTCACCGGGGGACAGGGGGTTTAAAGATACGCAGTATTTT. Amino acids: CASSPGDRGFKDTQYF. Full variable domain (outside the CDR3, taken from reference TRBV18 and TRBJ2-3): NAGVMQNPRHLVRRRGQEARLRCSPMKGHSHVYWYRQLPEEGLKFMVYLQKENIIDESGMPKERFSAEFPKEGPSILRIQQVVRGDSAAYFCASSPGDRGFKDTQYFGPGTRLTVL.

There are a few counts of this clone. The V gene is TRBV7-9, the J gene TRBJ2-6, with a tentative D call TRBD2 (5 bases). CDR3 length: 14 residues. CDR1 is SEHNR and CDR2 is FQNEAQ in the germline V gene (reference sequence). Between the trimmed V and J ends, which lost 8 bases and 4 bases, there was a span of 12 bases. CDR3 sequence: CASPLSGGANVLTF. CDR3 sequence (DNA): TGTGCCAGCCCCTTGAGCGGAGGGGCCAACGTCCTGACTTTC.

Details on this clone: The identical CDR3 is also encoded by other nucleotide sequences in the sample. This chain joins TRBV5-1 and TRBJ2-5, with 9 bases that match TRBD2. J gave up 5 bases and V 0 bases, and 8 bases lay outside the gene matches. Germline V gene data show CDR1 as SGHRS and CDR2 as YFSETQ. This CDR3 spans 16 amino acids. CDR3 in DNA: TGCGCCAGCAGCTTGGCCCTGGCGGGAGGGAGGGAGACCCAGTACTTC. It translates to CASSLALAGGRETQYF.

The V and J genes are TRBV6-5 and TRBJ1-2, with a weak D call TRBD1 (6 bases). Trimming left V 10 bases short and J 4 bases short, with 16 bases between. The CDR3 covers 13 residues. Germline CDR1 and CDR2: MNHEY and SVGAGI. The DNA of the CDR3 is TGTGCCACCTTTGCGGGGGCGGGCTATGGCTACACCTTC. It encodes CATFAGAGYGYTF.

V usage is TRBV2 and J usage is TRBJ2-3, with unresolved D. Trimming pared 0 bases from V and 1 base from J, leaving 5 bases between. The CDR3 spans 14 residues. Germline lookup yields CDR1 SNHLY and CDR2 FYNNEI. CDR3 DNA: TGTGCCAGCAGTGAAGCTCGGGGCACAGATACGCAGTATTTT. As protein: CASSEARGTDTQYF.

J is TRBJ1-1 and V is TRBV27; D not certain. Germline V gene data show CDR1 as MNHEY and CDR2 as SMNVEV (reference sequence). The CDR3 is 13 residues long. V shed 3 bases and J shed 7 bases, with 12 bases lying between them. CDR3 in amino acids: CASSFAVVSEAFF. The CDR3 DNA follows: TGTGCCAGCAGTTTCGCCGTGGTGAGTGAAGCTTTCTTT.

The chain links TRBV7-2 to TRBJ2-7; 14 nucleotides align to TRBD2. This CDR3 has 15 residues. Germline values: CDR1 SGHTA, CDR2 FQGNSA. Losses at the gene ends were 5 bases for V and 7 bases for J; bases not matched to a gene: 7. The CDR3 region has the DNA TGTGCCAGCAGCAAGACTAGCGGGGGGGCGAAGGAGCAGTACTTC. It codes for CASSKTSGGAKEQYF.

The chain is built from TRBV25-1 and TRBJ2-2; D may be TRBD1 (6 bases). Trimming removed 7 bases at V and 1 base at J, with 7 bases between. This CDR3 contains 13 residues. Germline CDR1 MGHDK, CDR2 SYGVNS. The CDR3 region is CASTRGNTGELFF. For the CDR3, the DNA is TGTGCCAGCACCAGGGGGAACACCGGGGAGCTGTTTTTT.

This clone was found a few times. V and J are TRBV6-5 and TRBJ1-1; the match to TRBD1 covers 10 bases. Unmatched junction bases numbered 4, after V lost 9 bases and J lost 0 bases. Germline lookup yields CDR1 MNHEY and CDR2 SVGAGI. The CDR3 runs 14 residues. CDR3 residues: CASMTGGVNTEAFF. The CDR3 DNA is TGTGCCAGTATGACAGGGGGCGTGAACACTGAAGCTTTCTTT.

This clone was counted a few times. The gene calls are TRBV30 and TRBJ2-3, with 7 nucleotides matching TRBD1. Germline values: CDR1 GTSNPN, CDR2 SVGIG (reference sequence). The CDR3 loop spans 15 amino acids. V lost 3 bases to trimming and J lost 0 bases; unmatched junction nucleotides: 6. In DNA, the CDR3 is TGTGCCTGGAGGTCGGACAGGAGGAGCACAGATACGCAGTATTTT. Protein: CAWRSDRRSTDTQYF.

The chain carries TRBV30 and TRBJ2-3; TRBD2 matches 9 bases. The CDR3 loop spans 17 amino acids. Trimming cost V 0 bases and J 3 bases; bases outside gene matches: 10. Germline V CDR1 and CDR2: GTSNPN, SVGIG (reference sequence). This CDR3 reads CAWSVTKGGGATDTQYF. Here the CDR3 DNA reads TGTGCCTGGAGTGTAACTAAGGGCGGGGGGGCGACAGATACGCAGTATTTT.